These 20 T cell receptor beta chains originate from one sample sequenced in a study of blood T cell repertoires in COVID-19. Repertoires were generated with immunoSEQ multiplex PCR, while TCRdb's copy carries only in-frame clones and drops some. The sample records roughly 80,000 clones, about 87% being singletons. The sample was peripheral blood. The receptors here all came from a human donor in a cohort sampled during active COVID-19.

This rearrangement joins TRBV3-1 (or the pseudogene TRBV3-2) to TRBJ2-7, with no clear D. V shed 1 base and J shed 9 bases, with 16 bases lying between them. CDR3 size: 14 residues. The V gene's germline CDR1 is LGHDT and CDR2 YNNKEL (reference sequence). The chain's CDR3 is CASSQALPRTGQYF. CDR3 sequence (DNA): TGTGCCAGCAGCCAAGCTCTCCCCCGAACGGGGCAGTACTTC.

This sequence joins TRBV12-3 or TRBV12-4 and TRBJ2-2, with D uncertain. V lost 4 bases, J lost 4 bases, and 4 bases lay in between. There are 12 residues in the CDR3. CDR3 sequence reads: CASSSVTGELFF. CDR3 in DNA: TGTGCCAGCAGTTCGGTCACCGGGGAGCTGTTTTTT.

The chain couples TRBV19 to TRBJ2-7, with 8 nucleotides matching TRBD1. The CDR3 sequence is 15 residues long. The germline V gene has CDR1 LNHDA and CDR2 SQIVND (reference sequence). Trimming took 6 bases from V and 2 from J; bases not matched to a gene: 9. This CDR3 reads CASSHSGQGTYEQYF. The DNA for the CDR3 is TGTGCCAGTAGCCATAGCGGACAGGGCACCTACGAGCAGTACTTC.

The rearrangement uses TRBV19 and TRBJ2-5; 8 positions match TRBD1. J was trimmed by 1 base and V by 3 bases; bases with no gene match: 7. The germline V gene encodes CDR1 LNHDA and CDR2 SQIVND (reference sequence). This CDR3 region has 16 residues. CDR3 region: CASSISPGQVQETQYF. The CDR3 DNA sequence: TGTGCCAGTAGTATCTCTCCGGGACAGGTCCAAGAGACCCAGTACTTC.

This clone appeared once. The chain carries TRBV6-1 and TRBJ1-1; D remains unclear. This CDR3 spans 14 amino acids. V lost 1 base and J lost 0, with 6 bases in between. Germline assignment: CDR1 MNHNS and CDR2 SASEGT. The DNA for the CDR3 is TGTGCCAGCAGTGAAGGACACGTGAACACTGAAGCTTTCTTT. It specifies CASSEGHVNTEAFF.

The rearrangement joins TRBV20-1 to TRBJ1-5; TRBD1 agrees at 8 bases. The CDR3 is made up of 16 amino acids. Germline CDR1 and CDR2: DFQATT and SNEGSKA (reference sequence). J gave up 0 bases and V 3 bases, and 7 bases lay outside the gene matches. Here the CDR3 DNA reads TGCAGTGCTAGTCCAGGGGGCCAATATAGCAATCAGCCCCAGCATTTT. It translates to CSASPGGQYSNQPQHF.

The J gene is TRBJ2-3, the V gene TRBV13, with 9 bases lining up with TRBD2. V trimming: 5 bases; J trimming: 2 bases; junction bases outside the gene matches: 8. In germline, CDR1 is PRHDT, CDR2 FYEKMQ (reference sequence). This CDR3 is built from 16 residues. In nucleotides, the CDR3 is TGTGCCAGCAGCCATGATAGCGGGGGCGACACAGATACGCAGTATTTT. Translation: CASSHDSGGDTDTQYF.

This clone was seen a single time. CDR3 DNA: TGTGCCAGCAGTTTCGGGTCGGGAGGAGGACAGCCCCAGCATTTT. Encoded protein: CASSFGSGGGQPQHF. The rearrangement joins TRBV6-5 to TRBJ1-5, with D unclear. The CDR3 runs 15 residues. The V gene lost 4 bases and the J gene lost 7 bases, with 17 bases spanning the gap. From germline, CDR1 is MNHEY and CDR2 SVGAGI.

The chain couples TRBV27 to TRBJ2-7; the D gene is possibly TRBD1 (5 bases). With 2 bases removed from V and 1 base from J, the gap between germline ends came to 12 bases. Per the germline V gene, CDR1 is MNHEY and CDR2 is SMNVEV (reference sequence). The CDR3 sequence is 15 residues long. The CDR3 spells CASSLGTQGSYEQYF. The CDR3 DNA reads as TGTGCCAGCAGTTTAGGTACGCAGGGATCCTACGAGCAGTACTTC.

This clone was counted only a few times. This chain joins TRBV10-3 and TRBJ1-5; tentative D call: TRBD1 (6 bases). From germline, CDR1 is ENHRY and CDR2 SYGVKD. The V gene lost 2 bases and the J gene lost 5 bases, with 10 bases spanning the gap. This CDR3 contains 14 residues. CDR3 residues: CAISEVPGDQPQHF. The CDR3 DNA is TGTGCCATCAGTGAGGTCCCAGGGGATCAGCCCCAGCATTTT.

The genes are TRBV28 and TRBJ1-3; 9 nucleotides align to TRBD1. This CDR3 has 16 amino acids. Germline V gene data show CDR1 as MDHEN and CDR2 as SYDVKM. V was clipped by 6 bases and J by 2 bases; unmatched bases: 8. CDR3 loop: CASRDDRGFAGNTIYF. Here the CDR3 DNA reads TGTGCCAGCAGGGACGACAGGGGGTTCGCTGGAAACACCATATATTTT. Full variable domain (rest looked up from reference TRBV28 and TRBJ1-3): DVKVTQSSRYLVKRTGEKVFLECVQDMDHENMFWYRQDPGLGLRLIYFSYDVKMKEKGDIPEGYSVSREKKERFSLILESASTNQTSMYLCASRDDRGFAGNTIYFGEGSWLTVV.

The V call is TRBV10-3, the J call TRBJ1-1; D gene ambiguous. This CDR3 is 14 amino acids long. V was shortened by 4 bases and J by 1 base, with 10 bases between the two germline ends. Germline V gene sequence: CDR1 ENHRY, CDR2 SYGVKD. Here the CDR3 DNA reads TGTGCCATCAGTGGGCGGGGAGAGAACACTGAAGCTTTCTTT. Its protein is CAISGRGENTEAFF.

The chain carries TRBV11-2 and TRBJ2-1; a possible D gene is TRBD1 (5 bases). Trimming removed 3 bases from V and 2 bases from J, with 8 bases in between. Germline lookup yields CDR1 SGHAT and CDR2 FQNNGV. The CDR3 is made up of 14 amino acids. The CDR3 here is CASSFLGAYNEQFF. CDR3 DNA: TGTGCCAGCAGCTTTTTAGGGGCCTACAATGAGCAGTTCTTC.

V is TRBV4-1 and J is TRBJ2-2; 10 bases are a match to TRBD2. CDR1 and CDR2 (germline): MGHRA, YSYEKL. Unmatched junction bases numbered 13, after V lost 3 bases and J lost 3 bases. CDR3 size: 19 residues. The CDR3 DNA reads TGCGCCAGCAGCCACACACCTGCTCAGCGGGGGGGAGACACCGGGGAGCTGTTTTTT. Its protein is CASSHTPAQRGGDTGELFF.

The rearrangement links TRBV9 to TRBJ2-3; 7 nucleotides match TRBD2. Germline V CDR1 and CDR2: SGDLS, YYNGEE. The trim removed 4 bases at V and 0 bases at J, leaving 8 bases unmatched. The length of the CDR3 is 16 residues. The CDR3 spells CASSSPGEGSTDTQYF. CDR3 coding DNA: TGTGCCAGCAGCTCACCGGGGGAGGGAAGCACAGATACGCAGTATTTT.

CDR3 in amino acids: CASSLARLAGGRADEQFF. The DNA for the CDR3 is TGTGCCAGCAGCTTAGCGCGCTTAGCGGGGGGGCGTGCTGATGAGCAGTTCTTC. V usage is TRBV7-8 and J usage is TRBJ2-1; 11 nucleotides align to TRBD2. Per the germline V gene, CDR1 is SGHVS and CDR2 is FQNEAQ. The CDR3 sequence is 18 residues long. The ends lost 0 bases at V and 8 bases at J; junction bases unmatched: 12.

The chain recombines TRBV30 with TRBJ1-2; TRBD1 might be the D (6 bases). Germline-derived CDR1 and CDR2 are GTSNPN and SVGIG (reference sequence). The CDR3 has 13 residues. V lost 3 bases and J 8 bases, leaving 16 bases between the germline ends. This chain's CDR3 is CAWRLKGVEGYTF. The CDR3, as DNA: TGTGCCTGGAGGTTGAAGGGGGTGGAGGGCTACACCTTC.

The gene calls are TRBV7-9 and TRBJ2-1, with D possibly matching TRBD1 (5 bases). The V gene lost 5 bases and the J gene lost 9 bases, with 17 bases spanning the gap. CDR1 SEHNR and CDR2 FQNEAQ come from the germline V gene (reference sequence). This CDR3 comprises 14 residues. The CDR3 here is CASSPVGQGGEQFF. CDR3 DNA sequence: TGTGCCAGCAGCCCAGTGGGCCAGGGTGGTGAGCAGTTCTTC.

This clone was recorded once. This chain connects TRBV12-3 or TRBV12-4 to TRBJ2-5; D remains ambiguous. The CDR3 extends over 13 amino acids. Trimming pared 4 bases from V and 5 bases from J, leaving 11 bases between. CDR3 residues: CASSSGVVETQYF. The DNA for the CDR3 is TGTGCCAGCAGTTCTGGAGTGGTGGAGACCCAGTACTTC.

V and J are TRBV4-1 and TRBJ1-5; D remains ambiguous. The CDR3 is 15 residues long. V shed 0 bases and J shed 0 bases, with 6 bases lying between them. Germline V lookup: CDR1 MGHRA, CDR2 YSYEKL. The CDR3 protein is CASSQEQYSNQPQHF. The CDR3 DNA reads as TGCGCCAGCAGCCAAGAACAATATAGCAATCAGCCCCAGCATTTT.